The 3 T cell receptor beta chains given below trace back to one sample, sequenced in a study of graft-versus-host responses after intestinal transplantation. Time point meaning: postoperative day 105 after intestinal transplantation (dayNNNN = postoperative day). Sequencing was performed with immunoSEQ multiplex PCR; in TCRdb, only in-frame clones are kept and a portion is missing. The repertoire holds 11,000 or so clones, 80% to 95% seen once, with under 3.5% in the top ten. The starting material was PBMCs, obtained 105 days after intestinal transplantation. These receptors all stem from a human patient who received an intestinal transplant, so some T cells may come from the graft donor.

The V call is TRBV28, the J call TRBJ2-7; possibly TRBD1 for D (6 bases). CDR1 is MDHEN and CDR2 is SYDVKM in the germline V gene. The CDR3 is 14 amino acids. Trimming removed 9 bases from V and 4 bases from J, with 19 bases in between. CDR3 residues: CASTRQEKDYEQYF. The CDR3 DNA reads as TGTGCCAGTACCCGACAGGAAAAAGATTACGAGCAGTACTTC.

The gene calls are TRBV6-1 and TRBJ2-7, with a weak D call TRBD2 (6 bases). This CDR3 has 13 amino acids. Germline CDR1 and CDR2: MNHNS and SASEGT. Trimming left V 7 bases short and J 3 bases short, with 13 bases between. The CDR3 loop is CASTLGTLYEQYF. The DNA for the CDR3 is TGTGCCAGCACCCTCGGGACTCTCTACGAGCAGTACTTC.

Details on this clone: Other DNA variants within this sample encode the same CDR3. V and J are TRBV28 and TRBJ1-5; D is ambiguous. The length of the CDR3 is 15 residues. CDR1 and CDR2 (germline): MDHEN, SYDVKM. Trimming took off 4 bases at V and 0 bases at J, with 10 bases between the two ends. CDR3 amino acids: CASSSPGYSNQPQHF. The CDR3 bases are TGTGCCAGCAGTTCCCCGGGGTATAGCAATCAGCCCCAGCATTTT.